The rows below give T cell receptor beta chains drawn from one sample of a study of CD8 T cells in Susac syndrome. Each CDR3 protein gets one entry after TCRdb re-called the immunoSEQ multiplex PCR reads with MiXCR. This sample has roughly 330,000 distinct CDR3 sequences, with just over 90% found just once. The sequencing sample was made of CD4+ T cells from PBMCs. The receptors were gathered from a human donor with multiple sclerosis. CDR3s leave out the opening cysteine and the closing phenylalanine or tryptophan. The D gene is left open where the match is weak. Clone size appears in some rows only: once, few, many, or a class for an expanded clone.

TRBJ1-2 | NA | NA | TRBV12-3/TRBV12-4 | ASSLEVRGYT
TRBJ1-4 | NA | NA | TRBV25-1 | ASSEVLNEKLF
TRBJ2-5 | TRBD2 | NA | TRBV30 | AWSVRWLSGIAETQY
TRBJ2-5 | NA | few | TRBV7-7 | ASSLAGGTQY
TRBJ1-2 | NA | few | TRBV13 | ASSLGGQGHYGYT
TRBJ1-3 | NA | NA | TRBV7-9 | ASSQGGGSGNTIY
TRBJ1-1 | NA | once | TRBV30 | AWSRRYIGRAMNTEAF
TRBJ1-2 | TRBD1 | NA | TRBV27 | ASSGWGDRGHGYT
TRBJ2-3 | TRBD2 | NA | TRBV6-5 | ASSHRGGKIRTDTQY
TRBJ2-5 | NA | NA | TRBV3-1 | ASSKEPEGETQY
TRBJ1-4 | NA | NA | TRBV20-1 | SAPRRRQGIEKLF
TRBJ2-1 | NA | NA | TRBV7-9 | ASSFPQGPYNEQF
TRBJ2-3 | NA | once | TRBV7-9 | ASRGRWLPNRIADTQY
TRBJ2-5 | NA | once | TRBV19 | ASSNNLQETQY
TRBJ2-7 | TRBD2 | NA | TRBV4-1 | ASSLSGRARDEQY
TRBJ2-7 | TRBD2 | NA | TRBV6-6 | ASSTAAGLAEYEQY
TRBJ1-2 | NA | NA | TRBV6-5 | ASSRTGTRGYT
TRBJ1-2 | NA | NA | TRBV6-5 | ATTRHDYGYT